The 21 T cell receptor beta chains reported below all come from one sample, sequenced in a study of T cell repertoires in cytomegalovirus infection. What these receptors recognize is not known. One entry per CDR3 protein results from TCRdb running MiXCR on the reads. The sample consists of approximately 270,000 distinct CDR3 sequences, approximately 22% of them appearing once. The sequenced sample was cultured PBMCs, obtained from culture after CMV antigen stimulation. These receptors originate from a human donor in good health (CMV status not recorded). Some clones in this sample may be carry-over from other donors' samples.

J is TRBJ1-5 and V is TRBV28; a possible D gene is TRBD1 (5 bases). The CDR3 sequence is 16 residues long. V shed 3 bases and J shed 0 bases, with 12 bases lying between them. The V gene's germline CDR1 is MDHEN and CDR2 SYDVKM. The DNA of the CDR3 is TGTGCCAGCAGTTTCTCCCGCGGGGCTAGCAATCAGCCCCAGCATTTT. Amino acids: CASSFSRGASNQPQHF.

The chain's CDR3 is CSVGWGRAEAFF. The DNA for the CDR3 is TGCAGCGTTGGATGGGGCCGCGCTGAAGCTTTCTTT. The chain employs TRBV29-1 and TRBJ1-1; D perhaps matches TRBD1 (5 bases). V lost 4 bases and J lost 6, with 12 bases in between. Germline CDR1 SQVTM, CDR2 ANQGSEA. The CDR3 sequence is 12 residues long.

With respect to this clonotype: This may come from a read error, since a much larger clone is one base off. V usage is TRBV7-2 and J usage is TRBJ2-5; 8 bases are shared with TRBD2. CDR3 size: 15 residues. Per germline, CDR1 SGHTA and CDR2 FQGNSA. DNA of the CDR3: TGTGTCAGCAGCTTAGTTGCGGGAGGCCAAGAGACCCAGTACTTC. Residues: CVSSLVAGGQETQYF.

This clonotype was recorded many times. This chain uses TRBV19 with TRBJ2-4, with D hard to call. The germline V and J ends were trimmed by 4 bases and 3 bases, with 10 bases remaining between them. Germline V gene data show CDR1 as LNHDA and CDR2 as SQIVND (reference sequence). The length of the CDR3 is 14 residues. The CDR3 DNA sequence: TGTGCCAGTAGTAACCCAGGCGACAAAAACATTCAGTACTTC. Translated, it gives CASSNPGDKNIQYF.

The chain joins TRBV11-1 to TRBJ2-7; D not resolved. There are 14 residues in the CDR3. Trimming left V 3 bases short and J 0 bases short, with 9 bases between. Germline V CDR1 and CDR2: SGHAT, FQDESV (reference sequence). As DNA, the CDR3 is TGTGCCAGCAGCTTTGGACGCGTCTCCTACGAGCAGTACTTC. It codes for CASSFGRVSYEQYF.

J is TRBJ2-2 and V is TRBV19, with a tentative D call TRBD2 (6 bases). CDR1 and CDR2 from the germline V gene are LNHDA and SQIVND (reference sequence). The CDR3 has 15 residues. V lost 8 bases and J lost 6, with 19 bases in between. The CDR3, as DNA: TGTGCCAGTGGGGGGAGGAGCAGGGCCCCCGGGGAGCTGTTTTTT. Protein product: CASGGRSRAPGELFF.

Ten or more counts support this clonotype. The CDR3: CASSKDAPGYTF. The CDR3 region has the DNA TGTGCCAGCAGCAAGGACGCACCGGGCTACACCTTC. The chain is built from TRBV7-9 and TRBJ1-2; no clear D gene. The V end lost 5 bases, the J end lost 8 bases, and 12 bases lay between the germline ends. This CDR3 region has 12 residues. Germline lookup yields CDR1 SEHNR and CDR2 FQNEAQ (reference sequence).

This clonotype has at least ten counts. The genes are TRBV6-1 and TRBJ1-2; D gene ambiguous. The CDR3 runs to 16 residues. With 3 bases removed from V and 4 bases from J, the gap between germline ends came to 18 bases. CDR1 MNHNS and CDR2 SASEGT come from the germline V gene. The CDR3 DNA follows: TGTGCCAGCAGTGAGATCTTTGTTCAGACGGGCTATGGCTACACCTTC. As protein: CASSEIFVQTGYGYTF.

This clonotype was picked up one time. The rearrangement joins TRBV27 to TRBJ2-5; no clear D gene. Trimming removed 8 bases at V and 5 bases at J, with 9 bases between. The germline gives CDR1 MNHEY, CDR2 SMNVEV (reference sequence). This CDR3 comprises 11 residues. The CDR3 here is CASQNGETQYF. The CDR3 DNA sequence: TGTGCCAGCCAAAACGGGGAGACCCAGTACTTC.

This sequence joins TRBV5-4 and TRBJ2-1, with 12 bases identical to TRBD2. This CDR3 comprises 15 residues. The germline gives CDR1 SGHNT, CDR2 YYREEE (reference sequence). V was clipped by 0 bases and J by 8 bases; unmatched bases: 3. The CDR3 DNA reads as TGTGCCAGCAGCTTGGGGCGACTAGCGGGGGATGAGCAGTTCTTC. Translated: CASSLGRLAGDEQFF.

This clonotype was detected once. A much larger clone lies a single base off, so this may be a read error. The J gene is TRBJ2-3, the V gene TRBV12-3 or TRBV12-4; D gene uncertain. The CDR3 consists of 15 residues. Trimming took off 8 bases at V and 0 bases at J, with 15 bases between the two ends. Here the CDR3 DNA reads TGTGCCAGCGGGGTGGAACTCGCTAGCACAGATACGCAGTATTTT. This codes for CASGVELASTDTQYF.

In this sample, this clonotype turned up many times. The gene calls are TRBV12-3 or TRBV12-4 and TRBJ1-3; D is undetermined. The CDR3 covers 16 residues. V was pared by 1 base and J by 2 bases, with 12 bases between. CDR3 residues: CASSLDNPWAGNTIYF. For the CDR3, the DNA is TGTGCCAGCAGTTTAGATAACCCCTGGGCTGGAAACACCATATATTTT.

This clonotype is a singleton in its sample. The rearrangement links TRBV29-1 to TRBJ2-5; weak D call: TRBD2 (5 bases). The CDR3 totals 14 residues. Trimming took 1 base from V and 4 from J, leaving 13 bases between them. Per germline, CDR1 SQVTM and CDR2 ANQGSEA. DNA of the CDR3: TGCAGCGTTGAAGGCGGGCTCCCAGGAGAGACCCAGTACTTC. Residues: CSVEGGLPGETQYF.

This clonotype was detected many times. Here the CDR3 DNA reads TGTGCCAGCAGCTTTATAGCGGACTCCTCCTACAATGAGCAGTTCTTC. Amino acids: CASSFIADSSYNEQFF. This chain joins TRBV7-6 and TRBJ2-1, with a possible D match to TRBD2 (6 bases). Germline V gene data show CDR1 as SGHVS and CDR2 as FNYEAQ. The CDR3 is 16 amino acids. V lost 3 bases and J 0 bases, leaving 12 bases between the germline ends.

This chain joins TRBV7-9 and TRBJ1-1; D gene unclear. The CDR3 has 12 residues. Germline CDR1 SEHNR, CDR2 FQNEAQ (reference sequence). Deletions cut 4 bases from V and 3 bases from J, with 6 bases between. The CDR3 protein is CASSSDDTEAFF. In DNA form, the CDR3 reads TGTGCCAGCAGCTCGGACGACACTGAAGCTTTCTTT.

Only a few counts were recorded for this clonotype. The V and J genes are TRBV11-3 and TRBJ2-3, with 7 nucleotides matching TRBD1. This CDR3 has 16 residues. The germline V gene encodes CDR1 SGHNT and CDR2 YENEEA. J was trimmed by 0 bases and V by 8 bases; bases with no gene match: 11. In DNA, the CDR3 is TGTGCCAGCGGATCGACAGGGAGCTATAGCACAGATACGCAGTATTTT. Translation: CASGSTGSYSTDTQYF.

Only a few counts were recorded for this clonotype. The chain combines TRBV4-1 with TRBJ1-4; D not resolved. V was cut by 1 base and J by 1 base, with 10 bases left in between. This CDR3 has 16 amino acids. CDR1 and CDR2 (germline): MGHRA, YSYEKL. The CDR3 spells CASSQAPLVTNEKLFF. CDR3 coding DNA: TGCGCCAGCAGCCAAGCCCCGCTCGTAACTAATGAAAAACTGTTTTTT.

There are many counts of this clonotype. The J gene is TRBJ2-3, the V gene TRBV11-2; TRBD2 matches 12 bases. The germline V gene has CDR1 SGHAT and CDR2 FQNNGV. The CDR3 extends over 16 amino acids. Germline trimming cut 2 bases from V and 5 bases from J; bases unmatched to any gene: 5. CDR3 coding DNA: TGTGCCAGCAGCTTATACGGACTAGCGGGACTAGATACGCAGTATTTT. This codes for CASSLYGLAGLDTQYF.

This chain links TRBV20-1 with TRBJ1-5; 11 nucleotides agree with TRBD1. Germline loops: CDR1 DFQATT, CDR2 SNEGSKA (reference sequence). J was trimmed by 7 bases and V by 6 bases; bases with no gene match: 11. This CDR3 is 15 amino acids long. CDR3 region: CSAAHRTGGLQPQHF. CDR3 DNA: TGCAGTGCCGCCCACAGGACAGGGGGCCTCCAGCCCCAGCATTTT.

J is TRBJ1-6 and V is TRBV4-3, with unresolved D. V shed 0 bases and J shed 8 bases, with 5 bases lying between them. CDR3 size: 13 residues. Per germline, CDR1 LGHNA and CDR2 YSLEER. Here the CDR3 reads CASSQDRHSPLHF. The CDR3 DNA sequence: TGCGCCAGCAGCCAAGATCGGCATTCACCCCTCCACTTT.

V gene TRBV5-5 combines with J gene TRBJ2-1; 11 nucleotides agree with TRBD2. The CDR3 consists of 24 residues. Germline V lookup: CDR1 SGHKS, CDR2 YYEKEE (reference sequence). V trimming: 0 bases; J trimming: 7 bases; junction bases outside the gene matches: 30. Here the CDR3 DNA reads TGTGCCAGCAGCTTGGATTTGGTAGCGGGAGGGCCTTATGTAAGACGCACCGAGGGTAATGAGCAGTTCTTC. It yields the protein CASSLDLVAGGPYVRRTEGNEQFF.